The 19 T cell receptor beta chains below all came from one sample that was sequenced in a study of neoadjuvant anti-PD-1 for oral cavity cancer. Time point indicated: after neoadjuvant nivolumab, at surgical resection. The table came from immunoSEQ multiplex PCR; TCRdb's copy has only in-frame clones and leaves some out. The sample has roughly 25,000 clones, around a quarter seen once. This specimen consisted of tumor tissue, obtained after nivolumab (anti-PD-1) treatment. These TCRs come from a person aged 35-79 years with oral cavity squamous cell carcinoma.

The V call is TRBV5-1, the J call TRBJ1-1; no firm D call. The CDR3 has 16 amino acids. V was clipped by 4 bases and J by 2 bases, with 18 bases between them. Germline loops: CDR1 SGHRS, CDR2 YFSETQ. The CDR3 reads CASSPRAGRTNTEAFF. The CDR3 DNA follows: TGCGCCAGCAGCCCGCGCGCGGGCCGGACTAACACTGAAGCTTTCTTT.

This chain uses TRBV9 with TRBJ2-1; D not certain. This CDR3 has 11 residues. The V end lost 3 bases, the J end lost 7 bases, and 5 bases lay between the germline ends. CDR1 SGDLS and CDR2 YYNGEE come from the germline V gene. The CDR3 region has the DNA TGTGCCAGCAGCGAGTATAATGAGCAGTTCTTC. It translates to CASSEYNEQFF.

The rearrangement joins TRBV6-5 to TRBJ2-5; a possible D gene is TRBD2 (6 bases). Germline V CDR1 and CDR2: MNHEY, SVGAGI. The CDR3 is 15 amino acids. The ends were cut back, 7 bases at V and 4 bases at J, with 19 bases in the middle. In nucleotides, the CDR3 is TGTGCCAGCACCTCACCGGGGGTAAGAGGAGAGACCCAGTACTTC. This encodes CASTSPGVRGETQYF.

A few counts support this clone. The chain links TRBV7-9 to TRBJ1-1; D perhaps matches TRBD1 (5 bases). The V gene's germline CDR1 is SEHNR and CDR2 FQNEAQ (reference sequence). The CDR3 covers 13 residues. Deletions cut 2 bases from V and 1 base from J, with 5 bases between. In DNA form, the CDR3 reads TGTGCCAGCAGCTTACAGGGGAACACTGAAGCTTTCTTT. Translation: CASSLQGNTEAFF.

This clone was seen more than once but under ten times. V usage is TRBV27 and J usage is TRBJ1-2; possible D gene TRBD1, 6 bases. V gave up 6 bases and J gave up 4 bases, with 12 bases separating them. Germline V gene data show CDR1 as MNHEY and CDR2 as SMNVEV (reference sequence). The CDR3 totals 13 residues. The CDR3 nucleotides read TGTGCCAGCAGATCCTCGGACAGCTATGGCTACACCTTC. Protein: CASRSSDSYGYTF.

The chain carries TRBV19 and TRBJ1-1; D is ambiguous. Germline V gene lookup returns CDR1 LNHDA and CDR2 SQIVND (reference sequence). V lost 7 bases to trimming and J lost 6 bases, with 9 bases between them. The CDR3 loop spans 11 amino acids. As DNA, the CDR3 is TGTGCCAGTAACCTCGGCGCTGAAGCTTTCTTT. Encoded protein: CASNLGAEAFF. Using reference TRBV19 and TRBJ1-1 for the parts outside the CDR3, the full variable domain is DGGITQSPKYLFRKEGQNVTLSCEQNLNHDAMYWYRQDPGQGLRLIYYSQIVNDFQKGDIAEGYSVSREKKESFPLTVTSAQKNPTAFYLCASNLGAEAFFGQGTRLTVV.

This clone turned up a few times. The V gene is TRBV30, the J gene TRBJ1-6, with D possibly being TRBD1 (5 bases). This CDR3 is 17 amino acids long. V was trimmed by 1 base and J by 0 bases, leaving 13 bases between them. Germline-derived CDR1 and CDR2 are GTSNPN and SVGIG (reference sequence). The CDR3 DNA reads as TGTGCCTGGAGTGGGGGGACCCGAAGCTCCTATAATTCACCCCTCCACTTT. It translates to CAWSGGTRSSYNSPLHF.

This rearrangement joins TRBV7-9 to TRBJ2-1; 10 bases fit TRBD2. Germline V CDR1 and CDR2: SEHNR, FQNEAQ (reference sequence). V shed 5 bases, J shed 14 bases, and the junction held 12 bases outside the gene matches. The CDR3 is 14 residues long. CDR3: CASSPSGGAGLEFF. The CDR3 coding sequence is TGTGCCAGCAGCCCAAGCGGGGGGGCCGGTCTGGAGTTCTTC.

This sequence joins TRBV4-1 and TRBJ2-3; D remains unclear. Germline V gene sequence: CDR1 MGHRA, CDR2 YSYEKL. The V and J ends lost 0 bases and 2 bases respectively, with 9 bases between them. The CDR3 totals 15 residues. The CDR3 DNA sequence: TGCGCCAGCAGCCAAGAGATTAGATACACAGATACGCAGTATTTT. Protein product: CASSQEIRYTDTQYF.

This clone was seen repeatedly, ten times or more. The J gene is TRBJ1-2, the V gene TRBV7-8; 9 bases are a match to TRBD1. The CDR3 is made up of 14 amino acids. V lost 5 bases and J lost 6; bases outside the gene matches: 7. Germline V gene data show CDR1 as SGHVS and CDR2 as FQNEAQ. The CDR3 region has the DNA TGTGCCAGCAGCCGGGACAGGGCCAAGGATGGCTACACCTTC. This encodes CASSRDRAKDGYTF.

This clone was detected ten times or more. The chain couples TRBV5-1 to TRBJ2-7; TRBD1 matches 7 bases. The CDR3 contains 13 residues. V was pared by 1 base and J by 5 bases, with 3 bases of the junction left unmatched. Germline V CDR1 and CDR2: SGHRS, YFSETQ. Here the CDR3 reads CASSLIQGNEQYF. The CDR3 DNA follows: TGCGCCAGCAGCTTGATACAGGGGAACGAGCAGTACTTC.

J is TRBJ1-6 and V is TRBV25-1; tentatively, D is TRBD1 (5 bases). Trimming removed 5 bases from V and 6 bases from J, with 17 bases in between. Germline V gene lookup returns CDR1 MGHDK and CDR2 SYGVNS. CDR3 length equals 16 residues. CDR3: CASSTAGEGGNSPLHF. DNA of the CDR3: TGTGCCAGCAGTACCGCGGGGGAGGGAGGTAATTCACCCCTCCACTTT.

The chain carries TRBV27 and TRBJ2-3; D gene uncertain. V shed 4 bases and J shed 0 bases, with 8 bases lying between them. This CDR3 comprises 14 residues. Germline values: CDR1 MNHEY, CDR2 SMNVEV (reference sequence). In DNA form, the CDR3 reads TGTGCCAGCAGTTACCGCGTTAGCACAGATACGCAGTATTTT. Protein product: CASSYRVSTDTQYF.

The rearrangement links TRBV6-1 to TRBJ2-5, with 10 nucleotides matching TRBD2. V gave up 2 bases and J gave up 5 bases; unmatched junction bases: 11. Germline V CDR1 and CDR2: MNHNS, SASEGT. CDR3 length: 17 amino acids. CDR3 coding DNA: TGTGCCAGCAGTGAACGTTCATGGACTAGCGGATTTGAGACCCAGTACTTC. This encodes CASSERSWTSGFETQYF.

The gene calls are TRBV29-1 and TRBJ2-7, with 8 bases matching TRBD1. Germline CDR1 SQVTM, CDR2 ANQGSEA. This CDR3 is built from 15 residues. V shed 5 bases, J shed 6 bases, and the junction held 15 bases outside the gene matches. For the CDR3, the DNA is TGCAGCGTTCCTATGGCAGGGGGCGACGCGGGCGAGCAGTACTTC. Its translation is CSVPMAGGDAGEQYF.

This clone was picked up a small number of times. The V call is TRBV7-9, the J call TRBJ1-3; 7 bases match TRBD1. Per germline, CDR1 SEHNR and CDR2 FQNEAQ (reference sequence). The CDR3 is 13 residues long. Losses at the gene ends were 5 bases for V and 4 bases for J; bases not matched to a gene: 2. CDR3 residues: CASSEGQGNTIYF. The CDR3 DNA reads as TGTGCCAGCAGCGAGGGACAGGGAAACACCATATATTTT.

J is TRBJ1-1 and V is TRBV5-1; tentatively, D is TRBD1 (5 bases). This CDR3 comprises 14 residues. Germline lookup yields CDR1 SGHRS and CDR2 YFSETQ. Trimming took 4 bases from V and 2 from J, leaving 12 bases between them. The CDR3 region has the DNA TGCGCCAGCAGCCGAGTGGGGGGTAACACTGAAGCTTTCTTT. It is translated as CASSRVGGNTEAFF.

The rearrangement joins TRBV29-1 to TRBJ2-7, with 13 bases lining up with TRBD2. This CDR3 is built from 15 residues. V trimming: 4 bases; J trimming: 7 bases; junction bases outside the gene matches: 10. The germline gives CDR1 SQVTM, CDR2 ANQGSEA. Here the CDR3 DNA reads TGCAGCGTTGGTCCTCGGACTAGCGGGAGAAATGAGCAGTACTTC. Translation gives CSVGPRTSGRNEQYF.

V is TRBV28 and J is TRBJ1-3, with D possibly matching TRBD1 (5 bases). The CDR3 sequence is 14 residues long. The germline CDR1 and CDR2 sequences are MDHEN and SYDVKM. Trimming stripped 5 bases from V and 4 bases from J, with 12 bases between. DNA of the CDR3: TGTGCCAGCAGTACTCAGGGCGGAGGAAACACCATATATTTT. Its protein product is CASSTQGGGNTIYF.